The present TCR beta chain was sequenced within a study of identifying expanded T cells in peripheral blood. The method was immunoSEQ multiplex PCR; TCRdb's version includes in-frame clones alone and lacks a portion of them. The data show 45,000 to 60,000 clones, with around four fifths seen just once and approximately 17% held by the top ten. The study's findings and limits: Approximately 2-week clone count variance significantly increased as total template count grew. Technical replicates showed around 1.1 changed clones; around 2 weeks roughly 16; four weeks 19.

No infections or other immune events were documented during collection. This clone was observed once. The antigen remains undetermined. The source is a person aged 18 to 69 in good health. The specimen sequenced was blood.

The CDR3 loop reads CASSSRVRGEKLFF. CDR3 coding DNA: TGTGCCAGCAGTTCCAGGGTCCGCGGGGAAAAACTGTTTTTT. The rearrangement uses TRBV27 and TRBJ1-4; tentatively, D is TRBD1 (5 bases). V dropped 4 bases and J dropped 8 bases, with 14 bases sitting between them. Germline loops: CDR1 MNHEY, CDR2 SMNVEV (reference sequence). The CDR3 loop spans 14 amino acids.